This T cell receptor (beta chain) emerged from a study of T cells in Graves' hyperthyroidism and ophthalmopathy (dated by TCRdb to between 2018 and 2021). Study-wide context: Peripheral blood samples were taken at initial diagnosis, before any treatment was given. According to the paper, TCR Vbeta CDR3 sequencing was carried out on 135 peripheral blood samples, which came from about 45 ophthalmopathy, some 73 hyperthyroidism and about 17 progressor patients. Prospective prediction of ophthalmopathy was tested in an independent validation cohort consisting of about 20 hyperthyroidism patients and more than 15 patients who later progressed to ophthalmopathy. Once sampling was done, hyperthyroidism patients were given methimazole at a starting dose of 30 mg daily, whereas ophthalmopathy patients were given high-dose intravenous methylprednisolone. Thyroid tissue and blood T-cell repertoires from six Graves' hyperthyroidism patients were also compared in the study. The 85 to 100 discovery patients were divided at random into training and test sets in a 7:3 ratio. To identify TCR V-J signatures that set the groups apart, the researchers used a discovery cohort of 100 or so patients, made up of roughly 40 with Graves' ophthalmopathy and 55 to 65 with stable Graves' hyperthyroidism. Overall study outcomes, separate from this receptor: A 13 V-J signature model separated ophthalmopathy from stable hyperthyroidism, with 87.88% sensitivity and roughly 82% specificity in cross-validation and 80%/75% in testing. Most expanded thyroid clonotypes (frequency above 0.001) were also detected in blood, a finding suggesting that blood repertoires may reflect thyroid immune responses. Sample size was not statistically predetermined, and investigators were not blinded to group allocation. During validation, the model predicted progression to ophthalmopathy a median of approximately 6 months ahead of onset, with almost 71% sensitivity and around 73% specificity.

This clonotype has only a few counts. It has no known antigen specificity. Within one base of it there is no much larger clone, and no base qualities were kept. Its CDR3 holds 16 amino acids, cysteine through phenylalanine. CDR3 DNA is the only sequence kept; it has 48 bases, read in frame from the first base. The germline V gene supplies CDR1 SGHTA and CDR2 FQGTGA. V lost 2 bases and J lost 4 bases, and the count of bases not matched to a germline gene is 6. The TCR beta CDR3 regions were amplified from the RNA transcripts. For the first round of RT-PCR on the TCR CDR3, the HTBI primer set was used together with the Qiagen OneStep RT-PCR kit. A second multiplex PCR round built the libraries, followed by size selection and purification. Libraries were sequenced paired-end with 100 bp reads on an Illumina HiSeq2000. Per the authors' processing: SOAPnuke was used to process the raw data, removing reads that contained adapters or uncalled bases, had a mean Phred below 15, or lacked an exact match to the constant primer or identifier. COPE v1.2.5 was used to merge high-quality paired reads, and clonotypes were defined as unique nucleotide sequences. MiTCR v1.1 was used to align the clonotypes against IMGT TRBV, TRBD and TRBJ reference segments. The analysis was restricted to V-J combinations with a frequency above 0.0001, which together covered just over 98% of the repertoires. A TCS score was defined as the ratio of F50 (clonal expansion) to E x V (chaos), with BLOSUM62-based TCRdist applied between CDR3 peptides within each V-J. Welch's t-statistics and random forest reduced some 510 V-J features to fewer than 15, which were used in a naive Bayes classifier (R e1071). The raw public reads went through TCRdb reprocessing: fastp at Q25, MiXCR clone calling, in-frame beta chains kept. Duplicate CDR3 protein sequences are folded into a single record with the most common DNA and genes. TCRdb's processing, not the authors', yielded these V and J calls. In this sample the table shows 300,000 to 400,000 distinct CDR3 sequences, approximately 18% of which occur a single time. The top ten clones comprise 40% of the sample.

Moderately to severely active disease, a Clinical Activity Score of at least 3, a NOSPECS grade of at least 4, and a duration under 3 months were present in ophthalmopathy patients. Patients with uncontrolled infections, other autoimmune diseases, pregnancy or lactation were excluded. Diagnoses were established on the basis of clinical symptoms, serum thyroxine and TRAb, thyroid ultrasound, and orbital computed tomography. Ficoll-Paque density gradient centrifugation was used to isolate PBMCs from approximately 10 ml of fresh peripheral blood. Total RNA was extracted with Trizol reagent, and quality was checked on an Agilent 2100 Bioanalyzer.

This receptor chain uses TRBV7-3 and TRBJ2-1; 9 bases in between match TRBD2. The sample taken for sequencing was blood. The receptor was isolated from a man in his late teens or twenties with Graves' ophthalmopathy. In nucleotide form, the sequence is TGTGCCAGCAGCTTAGACTCAGCGGGGGGATACAATGAGCAGTTCTTC. Its protein product is CASSLDSAGGYNEQFF.